The sequence of this T cell receptor beta chain was determined in a study of blood T cell repertoires in COVID-19. Overall study context: Spain, Italy and the United States supplied samples that represented acute and convalescent COVID-19.

Seattle enrolled patients during active infection and tracked them longitudinally. As handled by the study authors: The assay estimated nucleated cells by amplifying reference gene primers. Only in-frame clones appear in the TCRdb table, and some are missing; sequencing was by immunoSEQ multiplex PCR. That table is the source of V, J and clone size, and D and trimming were worked out from the DNA. The sample lists roughly 350,000 clones; 80% to 90% were seen once. The sequencing input was peripheral blood. The sequence derives from a woman aged 25-40 years with COVID-19, enrolled during active disease.

The CDR3 coding sequence is TGTGCCATCATACCGGGACAGGGGGCTGGCTACACCTTC. Protein: CAIIPGQGAGYTF. The genes are TRBV10-3 and TRBJ1-2; 12 bases align to TRBD1. The V gene end was trimmed by 7 bases and the J gene end by 7 bases; junction bases not matched to a gene: 4. Germline V gene sequence: CDR1 ENHRY, CDR2 SYGVKD. CDR3 length: 13 residues.